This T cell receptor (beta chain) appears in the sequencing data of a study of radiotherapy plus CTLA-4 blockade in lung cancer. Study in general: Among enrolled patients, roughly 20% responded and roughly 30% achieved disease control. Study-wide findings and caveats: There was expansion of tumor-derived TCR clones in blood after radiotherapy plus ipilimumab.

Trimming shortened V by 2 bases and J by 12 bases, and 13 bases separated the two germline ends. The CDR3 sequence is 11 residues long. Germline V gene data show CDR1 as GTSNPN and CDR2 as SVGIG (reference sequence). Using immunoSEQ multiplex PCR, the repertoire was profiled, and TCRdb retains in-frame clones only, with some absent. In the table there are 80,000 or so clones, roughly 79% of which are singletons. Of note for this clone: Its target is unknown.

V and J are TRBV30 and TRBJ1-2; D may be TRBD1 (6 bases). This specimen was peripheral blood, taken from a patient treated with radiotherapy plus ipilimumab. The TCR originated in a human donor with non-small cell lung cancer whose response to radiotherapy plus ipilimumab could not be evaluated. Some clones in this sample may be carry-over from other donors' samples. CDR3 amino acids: CAWSYRAKHTF. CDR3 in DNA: TGTGCCTGGAGTTACAGGGCGAAACACACCTTC.